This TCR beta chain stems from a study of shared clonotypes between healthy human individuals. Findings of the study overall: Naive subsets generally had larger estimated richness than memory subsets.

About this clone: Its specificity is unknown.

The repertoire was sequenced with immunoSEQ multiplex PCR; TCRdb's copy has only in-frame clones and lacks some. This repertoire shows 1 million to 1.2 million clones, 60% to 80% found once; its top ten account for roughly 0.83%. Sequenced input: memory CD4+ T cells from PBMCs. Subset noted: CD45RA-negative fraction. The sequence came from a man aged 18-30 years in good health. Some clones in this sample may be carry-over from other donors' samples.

For the CDR3, the DNA is TGTGCCAGCAGTGCAACCCCGTTCGGGGAGCTGTTTTTT. It yields the protein CASSATPFGELFF. The chain combines TRBV27 with TRBJ2-2, with no clear D. V was pared by 5 bases and J by 7 bases, with 11 bases between. CDR3 length: 13 residues. CDR1 and CDR2 (germline): MNHEY, SMNVEV (reference sequence).